These T cell receptor beta chains were read from a single sample in a study of beta chain features in type 1 diabetes. The assay was immunoSEQ multiplex PCR, and TCRdb's table has in-frame clones only and misses some. The sample lists 300,000 to 450,000 clones; around an eighth were seen once. Material: naive CD4+ T cells from blood. All receptors come from a young woman with type 1 diabetes. The CDR3 runs from the conserved cysteine through the conserved F or W. Fields, in order: J gene, D gene, V gene, clone size, CDR3 DNA, CDR3 protein. D genes are given only for firm matches. Clone sizes are given selectively: once, few, many, or a class where the clone is expanded.

TRBJ1-6	TRBD1	TRBV7-9	-	TGTGCCAGCAGCTTAGCGAAGGACAGGGGGAACTCACCCCTCCACTTT	CASSLAKDRGNSPLHF
TRBJ2-7	-	TRBV28	-	TGTGCCAGCAGTCTGGGGGCCTCTCCCTACGAGCAGTACTTC	CASSLGASPYEQYF
TRBJ2-2	TRBD2	TRBV4-1	-	TGCGCCAGCAGCCCGGGACTAGCGGGGTCGAACACCGGGGAGCTGTTTTTT	CASSPGLAGSNTGELFF
TRBJ2-1	TRBD2	TRBV7-9	-	TGTGCCAGCAGCTTTGGACTAGCTAGGGATGAGCAGTTCTTC	CASSFGLARDEQFF
TRBJ2-7	-	TRBV6-6	few	TGTGCCAGCAGACCAAGCGGTGACGAGCAGTACTTC	CASRPSGDEQYF
TRBJ1-1	-	TRBV4-1	few	TGCGCCAGCAGCCAGACCCAGGCCCCGGGGGAAGCTTTCTTT	CASSQTQAPGEAFF
TRBJ2-4	TRBD1	TRBV18	-	TGTGCCAGCTCACCACGAGTGGACAGGGCGTTGGGGAACATTCAGTACTTC	CASSPRVDRALGNIQYF
TRBJ2-1	-	TRBV5-1	-	TGCGCCAGCAGTCAGCTCAGGGCGAGCTCCTACAATGAGCAGTTCTTC	CASSQLRASSYNEQFF
TRBJ2-7	TRBD1	TRBV19	-	TGTGCCAGTAGTATCGAGGGACAGGGGGCGTACGAGCAGTACTTC	CASSIEGQGAYEQYF
TRBJ2-1	TRBD2	TRBV18	few	TGTGCCAGCTCACCAAGTAGCGGGAGGGCCGATGCGAATGAGCAGTTCTTC	CASSPSSGRADANEQFF
TRBJ1-2	-	TRBV4-2	few	TGTGCCAGCAGCCAAAAAGGGGGAACTAACTATGGCTACACCTTC	CASSQKGGTNYGYTF
TRBJ2-5	TRBD1	TRBV5-1	few	TGCGCCAGCAGCTCGGCTACAGGGGAGGAGACCCAGTACTTC	CASSSATGEETQYF
TRBJ2-7	-	TRBV28	-	TGTGCCAGCAGGGTCCCAGGACAGGGGGCGGGTAGCGGGAGGAGTTTCGCCTACGAGCAGTACTTC	CASRVPGQGAGSGRSFAYEQYF
TRBJ1-2	TRBD1	TRBV4-1	few	TGCGCCAGCAGCCTTCGCGGACAGGGAAACTATGGCTACACCTTC	CASSLRGQGNYGYTF
TRBJ2-1	-	TRBV6-1	-	TGTGCCAGCAGTACCCGTTTCTTACAGGAGCAGTTCTTC	CASSTRFLQEQFF
TRBJ1-1	TRBD1	TRBV5-1	few	TGCGCCAGCAGTCAAATGACAGGGTTACGGAACACTGAAGCTTTCTTT	CASSQMTGLRNTEAFF
TRBJ2-1	-	TRBV7-8	-	TGTGCCAGCACCGTCCCGCGAGACGGGAATGAGCAGTTCTTC	CASTVPRDGNEQFF
TRBJ2-1	-	TRBV15	few	TGTGCCACCAGCAGAGTTATCGGCAGGGGGGACAATGAGCAGTTCTTC	CATSRVIGRGDNEQFF
TRBJ2-7	-	TRBV5-4	few	TGTGCCAGCAGCTTGGACCGGTCGTGGGAGCAGTACTTC	CASSLDRSWEQYF
TRBJ2-1	-	TRBV30	few	TGTGCCTGGAGTAAAGCCCTCGGGACATGGGGACACAATGAGCAGTTCTTC	CAWSKALGTWGHNEQFF
TRBJ1-4	-	TRBV30	few	TGTGCCTGGAGTGGAAAGGGGACAAGTAAGGAAAAACTGTTTTTT	CAWSGKGTSKEKLFF
TRBJ1-5	-	TRBV29-1	few	TGCAGCGTTTGTCATGAGGATAGCAATCAGCCCCAGCATTTT	CSVCHEDSNQPQHF
TRBJ2-5	-	TRBV2	-	TGTGCCAGCAGGGAACAGACCCTCACAGGGACCCAGTACTTC	CASREQTLTGTQYF
TRBJ2-1	-	TRBV7-2	-	TGTGCCAGCAAAGACTTCGGGGGGCCTGAGCAGTTCTTC	CASKDFGGPEQFF
TRBJ1-5	TRBD1	TRBV2	-	TGTGCCAGCAGTGGCAGGACAGGGAATCAGCCCCAGCATTTT	CASSGRTGNQPQHF
TRBJ2-1	TRBD2	TRBV15	-	TGTGCCACCAGCTTCATAGCGGGACTCCGATACAATGAGCAGTTCTTC	CATSFIAGLRYNEQFF
TRBJ1-1	-	TRBV9	few	TGTGCCAGCAGCACCATAACTGCTAACACTGAAGCTTTCTTT	CASSTITANTEAFF